This T cell receptor beta chain was identified during a study of blood T cells in healthy people across ages. Alongside a J-beta primer mix, a sample-barcoded 5' primer served in a second PCR lasting roughly 7 to 11 cycles. TCRdb redid the calling of the 5' RACE reads with MiXCR, one entry per CDR3 protein. Of hundreds of thousands of distinct CDR3 sequences in the sample, around 49% are singletons; the top ten hold roughly 13%. This CDR3 contains 14 residues. The germline V gene encodes CDR1 MNHNY and CDR2 SVGAGI (reference sequence). V was shortened by 4 bases and J by 2 bases, with 11 bases between the two germline ends.

The sequence was obtained from a man younger than 40 in good health. The rearrangement links TRBV6-6 to TRBJ2-5; tentative D call: TRBD2 (6 bases). The sample was blood. The CDR3 DNA reads as TGTGCCAGCAGTTCTCCGGGGGTACAAGAGACCCAGTACTTC. Encoded protein: CASSSPGVQETQYF.